This section outlines one T cell receptor beta chain sequence together with its context. What it recognizes is unknown. These data belong to a study of CD8+ T cells in alopecia areata. Study-level points and caveats: In scalp and blood, many expanded lesional clones persisted during tofacitinib. Clarity of TCR sharing across patients fell short of that in mice, possibly HLA-related.

Treatment: oral pan-JAK inhibitor, 5-10 mg twice daily. It was from alopecia areata patients that lesional scalp punch biopsies and peripheral blood were collected. The V gene's germline CDR1 is SGHAT and CDR2 FQNNGV. With 0 bases removed from V and 4 bases from J, the gap between germline ends came to 13 bases. This CDR3 region has 15 residues. cDNA reverse transcribed from extracted RNA served as the sequencing template. Clones were read by immunoSEQ multiplex PCR, and TCRdb kept only the in-frame ones, dropping some. The sample includes 4,400 or so clones, 69% seen only once; the top ten take about 8%.

The receptor's source is a human donor with alopecia areata. The sequenced sample was skin, obtained at week 24, from a patient treated with tofacitinib. The chain employs TRBV11-2 and TRBJ2-7; no firm D call. In nucleotides, the CDR3 is TGTGCCAGCAGCTTAGATGACACGACCAATTACGAGCAGTACTTC. Protein: CASSLDDTTNYEQYF.